Detailed here is one T cell receptor (beta chain). These data belong to a study of OX40 agonist ivuxolimab in advanced cancers. Study background: Partial responses were observed in three patients, of whom one had hepatocellular carcinoma and two had cutaneous melanoma.

Germline CDR1 and CDR2: SGHKS and YYEKEE (reference sequence). The length of the CDR3 is 15 residues. With 4 bases clipped from V and 3 bases from J, the junction kept 6 bases outside the gene matches. Repertoires were generated with immunoSEQ multiplex PCR, while TCRdb's copy carries only in-frame clones and drops some. The sample holds fewer than 95,000 clones, 84% seen once. The clonotype was recovered from an adult with an advanced solid tumor such as melanoma, head and neck, liver or kidney cancer. V is TRBV5-5 and J is TRBJ1-4, with 7 bases matching TRBD1. Sequenced here: CD4+ or CD8+ T cells sorted from blood, sampled in a trial of the OX40 agonist ivuxolimab. As DNA, the CDR3 is TGTGCCAGCAGCATGGACAGGCTGGCTAATGAAAAACTGTTTTTT. Translated, it gives CASSMDRLANEKLFF. The variable domain in full, with the rest retrieved from reference TRBV5-5 and TRBJ1-4, is DAGVTQSPTHLIKTRGQQVTLRCSPISGHKSVSWYQQVLGQGPQFIFQYYEKEERGRGNFPDRFSARQFPNYSSELNVNALLLGDSALYLCASSMDRLANEKLFFGSGTQLSVL.